This T cell receptor (beta chain) originates from a study of blood T cells in healthy people across ages. Next came a second PCR, run for about 6 to 12 cycles, which used a sample-barcoded 5' primer along with a J-beta primer mix. Template switching added a 12-random-nucleotide identifier to every cDNA molecule. TCRdb reprocessed the 5' RACE reads with MiXCR, giving one entry per CDR3 protein. The sample consists of 700,000 to 900,000 distinct CDR3 sequences, about 53% of them appearing once. As regards this clonotype: Its specificity is unknown.

Study results and limitations: Long-lived donors had more naive CD4+ cells and higher diversity than aged donors. Shifts in expanded clonotypes may have been confounded by donor CMV status, which was unknown. The unsorted PBMCs prevented any conclusive comparison of naive versus antigen-experienced cells.

Source material: blood. The receptor was isolated from a man older than 75 in good health.

CDR3 sequence reads: CSAPRQGSYGYTF. For the CDR3, the DNA is TGCAGTGCCCCTCGACAAGGAAGTTATGGCTACACCTTC. The chain employs TRBV20-1 and TRBJ1-2; D is unclear. Per the germline V gene, CDR1 is DFQATT and CDR2 is SNEGSKA (reference sequence). Trimming removed 6 bases from V and 5 bases from J, with 16 bases in between. The CDR3 runs to 13 residues.